This TCR beta chain stems from a study of blood T cell repertoires in COVID-19 (TCRdb year 2020). Notes on the research overall: Samples from collaborators originated in the United States, Italy and Spain and spanned both the acute and convalescent phases of COVID-19. The material from the prospective study consisted of cDNA or gDNA derived from T cells, B-cell-depleted T cells, or PBMCs. The samples were drawn from the first 160 participants of the ongoing ImmuneRACE study and from under 1,500 subjects provided by 6 global collaborators. A de-identified subject ID, COVID-19 status, age in years and sex were almost always included in the sample metadata. Where HLA class I and class II types were available, the types were taken from metadata supplied by the sample provider, not from assay-based typing. The repertoires were released in a freely available public database intended as a resource for research on the immune response to SARS-CoV-2. Deeply sampled blood TCRbeta repertoires from subjects exposed to, actively infected with, or recovered from COVID-19 were included in the dataset.

In the prospective study, participants were roughly 18 to 100 years old, resided in approximately 22 geographic areas of the United States, and were enrolled through a virtual design. To assign participants to cohorts, the prospective study relied on clinical history that participants themselves reported in a screening survey and a study questionnaire. Exposed participants had been in contact, within 2 weeks of entering the study, with a person who had a PCR-confirmed or clinician-diagnosed case of COVID-19. In the prospective study, whole blood, serum and a nasopharyngeal or oropharyngeal swab were collected from each participant by mobile phlebotomists. Prospective study participants could optionally give additional blood draws and questionnaires over an approximately two-month period. Prospective study blood samples were shipped either frozen or at room temperature before DNA extraction. A word on this clone: Its specific antigen is unknown. There are no base qualities to consult, and no much larger clone falls within one base.

Study-wide findings and limitations: The amount of clinical and demographic metadata varied by source and participant and was provided uncurated.

TCRbeta CDR3 regions were amplified from genomic DNA using the immunoSEQ Assay, a bias-controlled multiplex PCR. The authors' pipeline ran thus. Nucleated cell counts per sample were estimated from amplification of reference gene primers within the assay. To quantify the absolute abundance of each unique TCRbeta CDR3 rearrangement, sequence reads were collapsed and filtered. For each sample, productive Simpson clonality was calculated by taking the square root of Simpson's diversity index across productive rearrangements. TCRdb took this table from immuneACCESS and kept in-frame rearrangements with V and J called. Such tables lack part of the clones; where checked against another copy, unresolved V genes explain under half of the gap, and the rest is unexplained. V, J and clone size are those of that table, while D and trimming were read from the DNA. For this sample there are 400,000 to 500,000 clones; 70% to 90% appear just once. Roughly 1.4% of the sample belongs to the ten largest clones.

The CDR3 holds 13 amino acids from the cysteine to the phenylalanine. CDR3 DNA is the only sequence kept; it has 39 bases, read in frame from the first base. The germline V gene provides CDR1 MNHEY and CDR2 SVGAGI. V gives up 3 bases and J gives up 7 bases, and the segment between their germline ends measures 13 bases. Sequenced: PBMCs or T cells enriched from blood (not recorded which). This clonotype was obtained from a woman aged 18-29 years who had been exposed to COVID-19. Rearrangement joined TRBV6-5 to TRBJ2-7, and TRBD2 may be the D gene, going by 5 matching bases. The DNA reads as follows: TGTGCCAGCAGTTATGGACTTTCGGGTGAGCAGTACTTC. Its translation reads: CASSYGLSGEQYF.